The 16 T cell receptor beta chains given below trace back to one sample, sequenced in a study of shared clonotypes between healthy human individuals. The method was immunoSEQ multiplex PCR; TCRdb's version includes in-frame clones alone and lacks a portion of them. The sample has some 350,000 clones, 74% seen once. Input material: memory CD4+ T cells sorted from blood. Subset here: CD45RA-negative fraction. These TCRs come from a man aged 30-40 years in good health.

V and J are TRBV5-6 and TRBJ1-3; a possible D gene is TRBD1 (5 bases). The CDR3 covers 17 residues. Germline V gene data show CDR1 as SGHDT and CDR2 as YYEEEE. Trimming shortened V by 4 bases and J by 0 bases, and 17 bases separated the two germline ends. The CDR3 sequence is CASSGVPGTISGNTIYF. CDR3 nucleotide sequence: TGTGCCAGCAGCGGAGTCCCCGGGACTATCTCTGGAAACACCATATATTTT.

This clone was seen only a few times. This chain's CDR3 is CASSTGTATYNEQFF. The CDR3 coding sequence is TGTGCCAGTAGTACTGGGACGGCTACCTACAATGAGCAGTTCTTC. The rearrangement joins TRBV19 to TRBJ2-1; D might be TRBD1 or TRBD2, each matching 5 bases. V was trimmed by 4 bases and J by 2 bases, leaving 12 bases between them. The CDR3 sequence is 15 residues long. Germline lookup yields CDR1 LNHDA and CDR2 SQIVND (reference sequence).

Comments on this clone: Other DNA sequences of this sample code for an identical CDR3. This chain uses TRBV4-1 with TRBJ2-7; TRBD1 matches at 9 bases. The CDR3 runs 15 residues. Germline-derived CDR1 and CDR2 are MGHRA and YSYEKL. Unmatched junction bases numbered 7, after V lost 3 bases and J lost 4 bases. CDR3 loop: CASSHLDRGDYEQYF. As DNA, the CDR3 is TGCGCCAGCAGCCACCTAGACAGGGGGGATTACGAGCAGTACTTC.

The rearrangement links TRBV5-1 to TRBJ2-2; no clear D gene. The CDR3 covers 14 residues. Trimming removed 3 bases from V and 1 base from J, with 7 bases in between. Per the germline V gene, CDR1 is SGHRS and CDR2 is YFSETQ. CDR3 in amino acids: CASSSDGNTGELFF. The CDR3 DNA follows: TGCGCCAGCAGCTCGGACGGGAACACCGGGGAGCTGTTTTTT.

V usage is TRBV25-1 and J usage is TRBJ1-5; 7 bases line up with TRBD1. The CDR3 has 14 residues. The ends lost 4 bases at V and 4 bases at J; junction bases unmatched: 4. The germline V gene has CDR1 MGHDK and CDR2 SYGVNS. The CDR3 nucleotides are TGTGCCAGCAGTGCGGGACAGCCAAATCAGCCCCAGCATTTT. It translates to CASSAGQPNQPQHF.

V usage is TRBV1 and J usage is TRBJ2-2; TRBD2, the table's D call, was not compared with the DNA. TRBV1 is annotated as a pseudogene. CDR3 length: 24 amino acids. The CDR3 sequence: CTSSLHPPPGLPIAGGRPTGELFF. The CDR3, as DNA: TGCACCAGCAGCCTACACCCTCCGCCGGGACTGCCCATAGCGGGAGGGCGACCCACCGGGGAGCTGTTTTTT.

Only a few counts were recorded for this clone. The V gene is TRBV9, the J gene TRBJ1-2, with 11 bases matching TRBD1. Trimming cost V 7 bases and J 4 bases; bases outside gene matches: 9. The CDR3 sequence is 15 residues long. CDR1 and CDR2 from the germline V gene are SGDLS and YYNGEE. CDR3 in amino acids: CASANRDRGSYGYTF. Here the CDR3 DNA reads TGTGCCAGCGCGAACCGGGACAGGGGGTCCTATGGCTACACCTTC.

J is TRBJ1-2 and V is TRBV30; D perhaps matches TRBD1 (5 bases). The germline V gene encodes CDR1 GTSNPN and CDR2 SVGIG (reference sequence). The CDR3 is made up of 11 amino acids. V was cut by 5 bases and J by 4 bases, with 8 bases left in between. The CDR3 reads CAWGQGYGYTF. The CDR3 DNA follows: TGTGCCTGGGGGCAGGGCTATGGCTACACCTTC. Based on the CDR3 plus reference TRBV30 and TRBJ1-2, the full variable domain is SQTIHQWPATLVQPVGSPLSLECTVEGTSNPNLYWYRQAAGRGLQLLFYSVGIGQISSEVPQNLSASRPQDRQFILSSKKLLLSDSGFYLCAWGQGYGYTFGSGTRLTVV.

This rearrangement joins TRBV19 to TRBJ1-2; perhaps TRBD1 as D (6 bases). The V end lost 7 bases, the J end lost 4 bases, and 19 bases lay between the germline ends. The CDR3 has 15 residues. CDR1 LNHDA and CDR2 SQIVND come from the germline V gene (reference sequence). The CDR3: CASKPKGGFFYGYTF. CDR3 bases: TGTGCCAGTAAGCCTAAGGGGGGCTTTTTCTATGGCTACACCTTC. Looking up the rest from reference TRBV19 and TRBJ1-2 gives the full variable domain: DGGITQSPKYLFRKEGQNVTLSCEQNLNHDAMYWYRQDPGQGLRLIYYSQIVNDFQKGDIAEGYSVSREKKESFPLTVTSAQKNPTAFYLCASKPKGGFFYGYTFGSGTRLTVV.

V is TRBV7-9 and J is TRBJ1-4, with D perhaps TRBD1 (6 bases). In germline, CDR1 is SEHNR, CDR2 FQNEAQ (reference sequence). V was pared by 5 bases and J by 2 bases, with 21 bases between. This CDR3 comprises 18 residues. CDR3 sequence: CASSPRPGDVFTNEKLFF. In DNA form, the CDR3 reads TGTGCCAGCAGCCCACGGCCAGGGGACGTTTTTACTAATGAAAAACTGTTTTTT.

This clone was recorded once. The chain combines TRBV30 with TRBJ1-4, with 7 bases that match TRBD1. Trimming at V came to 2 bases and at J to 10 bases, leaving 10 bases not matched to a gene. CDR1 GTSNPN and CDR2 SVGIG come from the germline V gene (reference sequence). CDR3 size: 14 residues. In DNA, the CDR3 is TGTGCCTGGAGTCGAGACAGGGTTTCCGGAAAACTGTTTTTT. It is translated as CAWSRDRVSGKLFF. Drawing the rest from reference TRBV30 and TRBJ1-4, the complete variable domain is SQTIHQWPATLVQPVGSPLSLECTVEGTSNPNLYWYRQAAGRGLQLLFYSVGIGQISSEVPQNLSASRPQDRQFILSSKKLLLSDSGFYLCAWSRDRVSGKLFFGSGTQLSVL.

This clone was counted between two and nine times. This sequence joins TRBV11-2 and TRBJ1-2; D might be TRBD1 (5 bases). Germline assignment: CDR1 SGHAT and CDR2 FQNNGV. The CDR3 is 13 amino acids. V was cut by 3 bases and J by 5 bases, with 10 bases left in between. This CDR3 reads CASSFGAGYGYTF. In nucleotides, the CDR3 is TGTGCCAGCAGCTTCGGCGCAGGGTATGGCTACACCTTC.

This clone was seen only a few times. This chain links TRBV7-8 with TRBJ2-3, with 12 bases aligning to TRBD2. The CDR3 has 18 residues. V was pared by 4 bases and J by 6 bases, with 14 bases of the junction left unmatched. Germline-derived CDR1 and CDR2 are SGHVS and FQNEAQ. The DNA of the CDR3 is TGTGCCAGCAGCTCTGATCGGACTAGCGGGAAAAGTACGGATACGCAGTATTTT. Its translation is CASSSDRTSGKSTDTQYF.

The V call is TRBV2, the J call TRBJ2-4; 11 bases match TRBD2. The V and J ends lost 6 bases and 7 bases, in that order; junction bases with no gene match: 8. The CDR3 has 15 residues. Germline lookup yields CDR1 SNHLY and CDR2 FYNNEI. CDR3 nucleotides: TGTGCCAGCAGGTCCACTAGCGGGAGTCGGAACATTCAGTACTTC. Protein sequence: CASRSTSGSRNIQYF.

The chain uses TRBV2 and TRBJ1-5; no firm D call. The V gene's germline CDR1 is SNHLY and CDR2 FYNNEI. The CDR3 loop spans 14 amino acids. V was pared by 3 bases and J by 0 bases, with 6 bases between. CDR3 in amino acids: CASSDLNSNQPQHF. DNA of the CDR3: TGTGCCAGCAGTGACCTGAATAGCAATCAGCCCCAGCATTTT. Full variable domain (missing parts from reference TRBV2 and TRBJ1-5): EPEVTQTPSHQVTQMGQEVILRCVPISNHLYFYWYRQILGQKVEFLVSFYNNEISEKSEIFDDQFSVERPDGSNFTLKIRSTKLEDSAMYFCASSDLNSNQPQHFGDGTRLSIL.

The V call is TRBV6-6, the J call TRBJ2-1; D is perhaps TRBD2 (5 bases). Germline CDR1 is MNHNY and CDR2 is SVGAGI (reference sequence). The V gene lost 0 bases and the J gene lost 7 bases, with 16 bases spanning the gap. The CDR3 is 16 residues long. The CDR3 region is CASSYSREVRENEQFF. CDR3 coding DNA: TGTGCCAGCAGTTACTCTCGAGAGGTTCGGGAAAATGAGCAGTTCTTC.